The 15 T cell receptor beta chains listed next were all sequenced from one sample in a study of shared clonotypes between healthy human individuals. Produced via immunoSEQ multiplex PCR; TCRdb's table is partial and in-frame only. The table has approximately 1,500,000 clones, under 99% seen once. The sample taken for sequencing was naive CD4+ T cells sorted from blood. As for subset: CD45RA+ positively selected. The receptors were sampled from a man between 25 and 39 years old in good health.

This chain links TRBV5-1 with TRBJ2-7; D is possibly TRBD1 (6 bases). V was cut by 1 base and J by 2 bases, with 16 bases left in between. The CDR3 extends over 16 amino acids. Germline CDR1 is SGHRS and CDR2 is YFSETQ. CDR3 in DNA: TGCGCCAGCAGCTTGACCCCGACAGGAGCAACCTACGAGCAGTACTTC. Amino acid sequence: CASSLTPTGATYEQYF.

The chain combines TRBV25-1 with TRBJ2-5; D is possibly TRBD2 (5 bases). V dropped 4 bases and J dropped 6 bases, with 15 bases sitting between them. Germline assignment: CDR1 MGHDK and CDR2 SYGVNS. This CDR3 is 14 amino acids long. This chain's CDR3 is CASSAPSPSQTQYF. DNA for the CDR3: TGTGCCAGCAGTGCCCCTAGCCCGAGTCAGACCCAGTACTTC. The full variable domain, completed using reference TRBV25-1 and TRBJ2-5, is EADIYQTPRYLVIGTGKKITLECSQTMGHDKMYWYQQDPGMELHLIHYSYGVNSTEKGDLSSESTVSRIRTEHFPLTLESARPSHTSQYLCASSAPSPSQTQYFGPGTRLLVL.

This clone has a single count. The J gene is TRBJ2-6, the V gene TRBV18; D might be TRBD2 (6 bases). The V end lost 5 bases, the J end lost 4 bases, and 12 bases lay between the germline ends. Germline V gene data show CDR1 as KGHSH and CDR2 as LQKENI. CDR3 size: 15 residues. CDR3 amino acids: CASSGGKWGANVLTF. As DNA, the CDR3 is TGTGCCAGCTCAGGAGGGAAATGGGGGGCCAACGTCCTGACTTTC.

The V gene is TRBV4-2, the J gene TRBJ2-7; D is possibly TRBD1 or TRBD2 (6 bases each). This CDR3 contains 17 residues. The V end was cut by 1 base, the J end by 0 bases, with 16 bases between. Per germline, CDR1 LGHNA and CDR2 YNFKEQ. CDR3 nucleotide sequence: TGTGCCAGCAGCCAAGGACTAGGGGGGATTCGCTCCTACGAGCAGTACTTC. This encodes CASSQGLGGIRSYEQYF.

The chain couples TRBV25-1 to TRBJ2-5, with 7 nucleotides matching TRBD2. The junction had 2 bases not matched to a gene; V was cut back by 6 bases and J by 1 base. Germline CDR1 MGHDK, CDR2 SYGVNS. The CDR3 length is 13 residues. The CDR3 sequence is CASRTSPQETQYF. In DNA, the CDR3 is TGTGCCAGCAGGACTAGCCCCCAAGAGACCCAGTACTTC.

For this clone: The same CDR3 is also encoded by other DNA sequences in this sample. The V and J genes are TRBV20-1 and TRBJ2-5; no clear D. V was trimmed by 0 bases and J by 4 bases, leaving 3 bases between them. Germline V gene sequence: CDR1 DFQATT, CDR2 SNEGSKA (reference sequence). The CDR3 runs 11 residues. The CDR3 here is CSARDPETQYF. CDR3 in DNA: TGCAGTGCTAGAGATCCAGAGACCCAGTACTTC.

This chain links TRBV28 with TRBJ2-7, with a possible D match to TRBD1 (5 bases). Per germline, CDR1 MDHEN and CDR2 SYDVKM. The CDR3 runs to 12 residues. Trimming removed 3 bases from V and 9 bases from J, with 12 bases in between. The CDR3 DNA is TGTGCCAGCAGTTTCTTAGGGGTTGGGCAGTACTTC. This codes for CASSFLGVGQYF.

The chain links TRBV28 to TRBJ1-2; the D is unclear. Between the trimmed V and J ends, which lost 3 bases and 0 bases, there was a span of 5 bases. The CDR3 length is 13 residues. Germline V gene lookup returns CDR1 MDHEN and CDR2 SYDVKM. In DNA, the CDR3 is TGTGCCAGCAGTTTGCCCCCTAACTATGGCTACACCTTC. Residues: CASSLPPNYGYTF.

This chain uses TRBV11-2 with TRBJ1-3; D is possibly TRBD1 (6 bases). The ends were cut back, 6 bases at V and 7 bases at J, with 22 bases in the middle. The germline gives CDR1 SGHAT, CDR2 FQNNGV. This CDR3 region has 16 residues. CDR3 DNA: TGTGCCAGCAGTCGACAACAGGGAGAGATGGCGAACACCATATATTTT. It yields the protein CASSRQQGEMANTIYF.

The chain joins TRBV6-4 to TRBJ2-5, with 7 bases identical to TRBD2. Trimming removed 8 bases from V and 2 bases from J; junction bases left unmatched: 8. From germline, CDR1 is MRHNA and CDR2 SNTAGT. The CDR3 spans 14 residues. CDR3 amino acids: CASWGLKQQETQYF. CDR3 DNA sequence: TGTGCCAGCTGGGGACTAAAGCAGCAAGAGACCCAGTACTTC.

The CDR3 spells CASSSYDRGSRETQYF. For the CDR3, the DNA is TGTGCCAGCAGCTCTTATGACAGGGGGTCGAGAGAGACCCAGTACTTC. J is TRBJ2-5 and V is TRBV11-2, with 9 bases that match TRBD1. Unmatched junction bases numbered 10, after V lost 4 bases and J lost 4 bases. This CDR3 spans 16 amino acids. CDR1 SGHAT and CDR2 FQNNGV come from the germline V gene.

This chain connects TRBV19 to TRBJ2-3; the match to TRBD2 covers 8 bases. The J segment lost 3 bases and the V segment lost 9 bases, leaving 11 bases of the junction unmatched. CDR3 size: 15 residues. Looked up from germline, CDR1 is LNHDA and CDR2 is SQIVND (reference sequence). Written as DNA, the CDR3 is TGTGCCAGCGGGAGGGAGGGCCGAGTAACAGATACGCAGTATTTT. Translating gives CASGREGRVTDTQYF.

The chain couples TRBV7-2 to TRBJ2-5, with 8 nucleotides matching TRBD2. This CDR3 has 12 residues. CDR1 is SGHTA, CDR2 FQGNSA, per germline. J gave up 11 bases and V 5 bases, and 7 bases lay outside the gene matches. The CDR3 coding sequence is TGTGCCAGCAGCCCAGAGCGGGGGACTCAGTACTTC. Encoded protein: CASSPERGTQYF.

The chain carries TRBV7-9 and TRBJ2-1, with 9 bases lining up with TRBD2. The length of the CDR3 is 16 residues. The V segment lost 5 bases and the J segment 7 bases; nucleotides outside the gene matches: 12. CDR1 is SEHNR and CDR2 is FQNEAQ in the germline V gene (reference sequence). CDR3 loop: CASSLLLAGALNEQFF. CDR3 sequence (DNA): TGTGCCAGCAGCCTTCTATTAGCGGGAGCGCTTAATGAGCAGTTCTTC.

The genes are TRBV28 and TRBJ2-7; tentatively, D is TRBD2 (6 bases). The CDR3 loop spans 14 amino acids. Trimming cost V 5 bases and J 3 bases, with 14 bases left between them. Germline V CDR1 and CDR2: MDHEN, SYDVKM. CDR3 DNA: TGTGCCAGCAGTGCCCCGGGGGTCGGCTACGAGCAGTACTTC. This translates into CASSAPGVGYEQYF.